This paragraph reports one TCR beta chain. Its target antigen remains unknown. This clone may be a read error of a much larger clone one base away. The entry originates in a study of blood T cells in healthy people across ages (dated by TCRdb to between 2014 and 2017). Regarding the research as a whole: In model experiments, template switching captured about one uniquely barcoded TCR beta cDNA molecule for every two T cells. The study measured age-related changes in TCR beta repertoire diversity using deep sequencing normalized with unique cDNA molecular identifiers. Four age groups were formed from the donors: young (average approximately 15 years), middle-aged (around 40), aged (62) and long-lived (around 82). For two donors (one aged 18 to 29 and one aged 80 or older), the study analyzed two additional independent replicas of 1 million unique cDNA reads from the same blood draw.

Systemically healthy Caucasian individuals from Russia, around 39 in total and aged roughly 6 to 100 years, were included as donors. Around 9.8 milliliters of peripheral blood were collected from each donor into EDTA-treated Vacutainer tubes. Ficoll-Paque density-gradient centrifugation was used to isolate PBMCs, with at least 7 million per sample. Trizol reagent was used to extract total RNA from the PBMCs, yielding at least 6 micrograms per sample. For every donor, flow cytometry on a PBMC aliquot measured the percentage of naive CD45RAhigh/CD27high T cells. The library was obtained by 5' RACE. TCRdb names Illumina HiSeq 2500 as the instrument used. A second PCR of about 6 to 11 cycles was performed with a sample-barcoded 5' primer and a J-beta primer mix. A unique molecular identifier was introduced onto each TCR beta cDNA molecule by a template-switch 5' adaptor carrying 12 random nucleotides. Each sample yielded at least 2.5 million CDR3-containing paired-end reads. The Mint cDNA synthesis kit, primed by a TRBC-specific oligonucleotide, was used to synthesize first-strand cDNA from all RNA. Following uracil-DNA glycosylase treatment, a first 18-cycle PCR with universal primers M1SS and BC2_uni_R was performed on all cDNA. In the authors' own workflow: For normalization, 1 million high-quality reads were randomly selected from each sample, with every read carrying a distinct molecular identifier. Instead of being binned into consensus sequences, reads with shared molecular identifiers were discarded. MiTCR, set to a Q25 quality threshold and the strictest error-elimination algorithm, was used for CDR3 identification, clonotype clustering and error correction. A nonparametric unseen species model using Euler transformation provided a lower-bound estimate of total TCR beta diversity. TCRdb passed the public sequencing reads through fastp at Q25 and MiXCR, retaining productive beta sequences. A single entry per CDR3 protein holds the most common genes and DNA from its merged rows. TCRdb's processing, not the authors', yielded these V and J calls. This sample gives 750,000 to 950,000 distinct CDR3 sequences in total; about 27% of them show up just once. 10% of the sample is held by the ten biggest clonotypes.

From the cysteine up to the phenylalanine, the CDR3 has a length of 13 residues. This entry keeps only the CDR3 DNA: 39 bases, framed from base 1. Germline trimming: 4 bases from V, 6 bases from J; junction bases outside gene matches: 8. Based on the germline V gene, the CDR1 and CDR2 sequences are SQVTM and ANQGSEA. Study-level results and caveats: Estimates of total diversity from one million sequenced T cells were regarded as lower bounds and underestimates. As age increased, observed TCR beta diversity per million T cells dropped in a roughly linear way, and a significant reduction was already evident by age about 40. Bulk unsorted PBMC profiling prevented conclusive comparison of naive and antigen-experienced compartments. The CMV infection status of donors was not known, potentially confounding age-related changes in expanded clonotypes. Compared with the aged group, the long-lived group had more naive CD4+ T cells, fewer expanded clones and increased TCR diversity, a pattern suggesting age selection. A strong correlation was found between observed TCR beta diversity and the percentage of naive T cells measured by flow cytometry.

This same sample was also taken into another study, of T cells of mothers and their children. As the second paper documents: Nine systemically healthy Caucasian individuals served as donors, namely three mothers together with their six children. cDNA synthesis consumed the entire amount of extracted RNA, loaded at 1.5 ug RNA in each 15 ul reaction. In the second PCR, sample barcodes and 2-4 random nucleotides were introduced via the M1S primer. Over 8 million TCR beta CDR3 reads came from each mother, compared with several million reads from each child. Thymic selection shapes the output of TCR recombination in a similar way in related and unrelated pairs, and inherited differences have a minor effect. Normalized repertoire overlap in related mother-child pairs was always slightly higher than in unrelated mother-child pairs, but the difference was never significant. No persistent microchimeric T cell clones were detected, at a sensitivity of roughly 100 clones per million clonotypes. In the study, deep NGS was used to compare the TCR beta repertoires of mothers and children, and features distinguishing related mother-child pairs from unrelated individuals were sought. On average, the children were approximately 11 +/- 4 years old, while the mothers were roughly 36 +/- 4 years old. After adapters were ligated using NEBNext reagents, the libraries underwent 100+100 nt paired-end sequencing on an Illumina HiSeq 2000. Mother and child libraries were prepared a month apart and sequenced in separate runs to prevent cross-contamination. For each donor, somewhere between about 450,000 and 2,000,000 distinct TCR beta clonotypes were identified. Naive TCR beta clonotypes were estimated from low-frequency clonotypes matched to each donor's FACS-determined naive share, without sorting.

The chain is assembled from TRBV29-1 and TRBJ1-1; 7 bases in the middle match TRBD1. What was sequenced was blood. The source of this sequence is a woman aged 40 to 49 in good health. The DNA sequence is as follows: TGCAGCGTTGTACAGGGGTTACCATCTGAAGCTTTCTTT. This codes for CSVVQGLPSEAFF. Outside the CDR3, residues come from the reference TRBV29-1 and TRBJ1-1 proteins, so the full variable domain is: SAVISQKPSRDICQRGTSLTIQCQVDSQVTMMFWYRQQPGQSLTLIATANQGSEATYESGFVIDKFPISRPNLTFSTLTVSNMSPEDSSIYLCSVVQGLPSEAFFGQGTRLTVV.